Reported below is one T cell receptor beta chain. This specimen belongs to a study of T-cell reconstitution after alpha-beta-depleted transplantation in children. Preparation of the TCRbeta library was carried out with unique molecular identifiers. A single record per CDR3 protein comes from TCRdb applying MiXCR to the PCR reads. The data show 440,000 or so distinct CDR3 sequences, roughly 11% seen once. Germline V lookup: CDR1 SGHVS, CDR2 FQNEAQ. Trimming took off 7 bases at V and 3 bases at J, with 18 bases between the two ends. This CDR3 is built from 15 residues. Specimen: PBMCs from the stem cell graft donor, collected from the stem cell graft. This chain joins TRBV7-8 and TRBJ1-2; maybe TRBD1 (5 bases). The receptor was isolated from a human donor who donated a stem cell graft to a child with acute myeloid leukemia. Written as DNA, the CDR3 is TGTGCCAGCACCTATGACCGAGACAGCTACTATGGCTACACCTTC. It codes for CASTYDRDSYYGYTF.